The 17 T cell receptor beta chains below come from one sample, sequenced in a study of neoadjuvant anti-PD-1 for oral cavity cancer. Only in-frame clones appear in the TCRdb table, and some are missing; sequencing was by immunoSEQ multiplex PCR. Of over 12,000 clones listed, approximately 70% are singletons. The sequences come from PBMCs, collected before nivolumab (anti-PD-1) treatment. Receptors originate from a person aged 35 to 85 with oral cavity squamous cell carcinoma.

Here the CDR3 reads CASSPGTGGTYEQYF. The CDR3 nucleotides are TGTGCCAGCAGTCCCGGGACAGGGGGGACCTACGAGCAGTACTTC. The genes are TRBV6-1 and TRBJ2-7; 11 bases fit TRBD1. The CDR3 totals 15 residues. The germline V gene encodes CDR1 MNHNS and CDR2 SASEGT. The trim removed 5 bases at V and 2 bases at J, leaving 5 bases unmatched.

This clone was counted once. CDR3 DNA: TGTGCCAGCAGCCAGCTCGTGTCTGGGGCCAACGTCCTGACTTTC. This gives the protein CASSQLVSGANVLTF. The V gene is TRBV11-2, the J gene TRBJ2-6; D unresolved. There are 15 residues in the CDR3. Germline V lookup: CDR1 SGHAT, CDR2 FQNNGV. V was pared by 5 bases and J by 1 base, with 9 bases between.

The rearrangement uses TRBV19 and TRBJ1-2; the D is unclear. Trimming took 10 bases from V and 5 from J, leaving 23 bases between them. Germline V lookup: CDR1 LNHDA, CDR2 SQIVND (reference sequence). This CDR3 comprises 15 residues. This CDR3 is CATDLSPDQGYGYTF. CDR3 coding DNA: TGTGCCACCGACCTCTCACCAGACCAAGGGTATGGCTACACCTTC.

The V gene is TRBV7-9, the J gene TRBJ1-2; D gene unclear. V was pared by 5 bases and J by 4 bases, with 11 bases between. CDR3 length: 13 amino acids. CDR1 SEHNR and CDR2 FQNEAQ come from the germline V gene (reference sequence). The CDR3 protein is CASSLGSSYGYTF. The CDR3 DNA is TGTGCCAGCAGCCTTGGATCAAGCTATGGCTACACCTTC.

This chain links TRBV5-1 with TRBJ2-7; 9 bases line up with TRBD1. Germline CDR1 is SGHRS and CDR2 is YFSETQ. The CDR3 totals 14 residues. Trimming took 6 bases from V and 1 from J; bases not matched to a gene: 5. The CDR3 bases are TGCGCCAGCAACCCGGGACAGGGATCCTACGAGCAGTACTTC. It yields the protein CASNPGQGSYEQYF.

There are a few counts of this clone. The rearrangement joins TRBV5-1 to TRBJ2-7; D gene ambiguous. Between the trimmed V and J ends, which lost 2 bases and 11 bases, there was a span of 20 bases. The CDR3 sequence is 14 residues long. Germline CDR1 reads SGHRS; CDR2 reads YFSETQ. The CDR3 loop is CASSLGFGPQREYF. CDR3 bases: TGCGCCAGCAGCTTAGGATTCGGTCCGCAACGGGAGTACTTC.

This clone occurred once. The rearrangement uses TRBV2 and TRBJ2-5, with 9 bases aligning to TRBD2. This CDR3 comprises 16 residues. Germline CDR1 is SNHLY and CDR2 is FYNNEI. After removal of 7 bases from V and 4 bases from J, the junction contained 13 bases not matched to a gene. CDR3 in DNA: TGTGCCAGCACTGCTAGCGGGGTGCCCGGGAGAGAGACCCAGTACTTC. Translated, it gives CASTASGVPGRETQYF.

By its share, this clone is medium-sized (0.01 to 0.1%). V and J are TRBV25-1 and TRBJ2-2, with D maybe TRBD1 (7 bases). Germline loops: CDR1 MGHDK, CDR2 SYGVNS. Trimming removed 4 bases from V and 6 bases from J, with 12 bases in between. CDR3 length: 14 residues. CDR3 sequence reads: CASSGARGAGELFF. In nucleotides, the CDR3 is TGTGCCAGCAGTGGGGCCAGGGGGGCCGGGGAGCTGTTTTTT.

This clone occurred a few times. The chain joins TRBV15 to TRBJ2-1; 8 bases match TRBD1. CDR3 length: 17 amino acids. Germline V gene sequence: CDR1 LNHNV, CDR2 YYDKDF (reference sequence). J gave up 6 bases and V 5 bases, and 15 bases lay outside the gene matches. CDR3 amino acids: CATSPDTTNTGGNEQFF. DNA of the CDR3: TGTGCCACCAGCCCAGACACAACCAATACAGGGGGCAATGAGCAGTTCTTC. The full variable domain, its missing parts supplied by reference TRBV15 and TRBJ2-1, is DAMVIQNPRYQVTQFGKPVTLSCSQTLNHNVMYWYQQKSSQAPKLLFHYYDKDFNNEADTPDNFQSRRPNTSFCFLDIRSPGLGDTAMYLCATSPDTTNTGGNEQFFGPGTRLTVL.

The genes are TRBV19 and TRBJ2-1, with TRBD2 identical over 8 bases. This CDR3 has 15 amino acids. The trim removed 3 bases at V and 9 bases at J, leaving 10 bases unmatched. Germline assignment: CDR1 LNHDA and CDR2 SQIVND (reference sequence). The CDR3 loop reads CASSIMTGGPLEQFF. DNA for the CDR3: TGTGCCAGTAGTATTATGACGGGGGGGCCACTTGAGCAGTTCTTC.

The V and J genes are TRBV5-6 and TRBJ2-3; D is undetermined. The CDR3 spans 13 residues. CDR1 and CDR2 (germline): SGHDT, YYEEEE. With 2 bases removed from V and 6 bases from J, the gap between germline ends came to 10 bases. The DNA of the CDR3 is TGTGCCAGCAGCTTTAATTACTTCGATACGCAGTATTTT. Translation: CASSFNYFDTQYF. Filled out from reference TRBV5-6 and TRBJ2-3, the complete variable domain reads DAGVTQSPTHLIKTRGQQVTLRCSPKSGHDTVSWYQQALGQGPQFIFQYYEEEERQRGNFPDRFSGHQFPNYSSELNVNALLLGDSALYLCASSFNYFDTQYFGPGTRLTVL.

The chain combines TRBV20-1 with TRBJ1-2, with D possibly being TRBD1 (6 bases). Between the trimmed V and J ends, which lost 7 bases and 8 bases, there was a span of 11 bases. CDR1 and CDR2 (germline): DFQATT, SNEGSKA (reference sequence). The CDR3 runs to 10 residues. CDR3 protein: CSVTQGGYTF. The DNA for the CDR3 is TGCAGTGTTACACAGGGCGGCTACACCTTC.

This clone was observed a few times. The chain employs TRBV5-5 and TRBJ2-5; 7 bases match TRBD1. This CDR3 spans 17 amino acids. CDR1 and CDR2 from the germline V gene are SGHKS and YYEKEE (reference sequence). Trimming at V came to 0 bases and at J to 1 base, leaving 9 bases not matched to a gene. CDR3 DNA: TGTGCCAGCAGCTTGGGAGGTTACAGGGGAGCCCAAGAGACCCAGTACTTC. Translation gives CASSLGGYRGAQETQYF.

This chain joins TRBV7-8 and TRBJ2-2, with D perhaps TRBD1 (5 bases). Trimming left V 2 bases short and J 6 bases short, with 19 bases between. This CDR3 has 17 amino acids. In germline, CDR1 is SGHVS, CDR2 FQNEAQ. The CDR3, as DNA: TGTGCCAGCAGCTTAATGGCAGCGCAGGGTGGGTCCGGGGAGCTGTTTTTT. This gives the protein CASSLMAAQGGSGELFF. Variable domain in full (rest from reference TRBV7-8 and TRBJ2-2): GAGVSQSPRYKVAKRGQDVALRCDPISGHVSLFWYQQALGQGPEFLTYFQNEAQLDKSGLPSDRFFAERPEGSVSTLKIQRTQQEDSAVYLCASSLMAAQGGSGELFFGEGSRLTVL.

The rearrangement joins TRBV6-1 to TRBJ2-7, with 11 bases aligning to TRBD2. Unmatched junction bases numbered 7, after V lost 5 bases and J lost 4 bases. Germline assignment: CDR1 MNHNS and CDR2 SASEGT. The CDR3 sequence is 15 residues long. CDR3 protein: CASSRSASGGYEQYF. As DNA, the CDR3 is TGTGCCAGCAGTCGCTCGGCTAGCGGGGGGTACGAGCAGTACTTC.

The chain employs TRBV11-2 and TRBJ2-3; 12 bases are shared with TRBD2. Germline V CDR1 and CDR2: SGHAT, FQNNGV. The CDR3 is 17 residues long. After removal of 5 bases from V and 4 bases from J, the junction contained 10 bases not matched to a gene. The CDR3 sequence is CASSRVTSGSSADTQYF. For the CDR3, the DNA is TGTGCCAGCAGCCGGGTGACTAGCGGGAGTAGTGCAGATACGCAGTATTTT. The whole variable domain, filled in from reference TRBV11-2 and TRBJ2-3, reads EAGVAQSPRYKIIEKRQSVAFWCNPISGHATLYWYQQILGQGPKLLIQFQNNGVVDDSQLPKDRFSAERLKGVDSTLKIQPAKLEDSAVYLCASSRVTSGSSADTQYFGPGTRLTVL.

The chain carries TRBV27 and TRBJ2-7, with 8 bases aligning to TRBD2. CDR1 MNHEY and CDR2 SMNVEV come from the germline V gene (reference sequence). There are 18 residues in the CDR3. J gave up 0 bases and V 4 bases, and 14 bases lay outside the gene matches. The CDR3 DNA sequence: TGTGCCAGCAGTTCCCTATCCAGCGGGGGTAGAACCTCCTACGAGCAGTACTTC. Encoded protein: CASSSLSSGGRTSYEQYF.